This T cell receptor (beta chain) was found in a study of vaccination effects on CD4 cells after COVID-19. Study in general: Two-dose vaccination with either BNT162b2 or mRNA-1273 was given to the participants. General observations from the study: In vaccinees who were healthy, merely 1 out of 255 vaccine-induced clones cross-reacted with common cold coronaviruses.

Cultured cells yielded isolated CD4+ T cells after 10 days. In regard to this clone: What it recognizes is unknown.

Per the germline V gene, CDR1 is SGHAT and CDR2 is FQNNGV. The CDR3 runs to 15 residues. With V trimmed by 5 bases and J by 4 bases, 9 bases remained unmatched. TCRdb's copy holds only in-frame clones and misses some; the assay was immunoSEQ multiplex PCR. Here the sample spans tens of thousands of clones, around 79% being singletons. The receptor comes from a human donor who received a COVID-19 vaccine. The chain has TRBV11-2 and TRBJ1-2; 8 nucleotides line up with TRBD1. Material: CD4+ T cells from PBMCs cultured without peptide, obtained before COVID-19 vaccination. The CDR3 is CASSVTGELRYGYTF. The CDR3 DNA reads as TGTGCCAGCAGCGTGACAGGGGAGCTGCGCTATGGCTACACCTTC.